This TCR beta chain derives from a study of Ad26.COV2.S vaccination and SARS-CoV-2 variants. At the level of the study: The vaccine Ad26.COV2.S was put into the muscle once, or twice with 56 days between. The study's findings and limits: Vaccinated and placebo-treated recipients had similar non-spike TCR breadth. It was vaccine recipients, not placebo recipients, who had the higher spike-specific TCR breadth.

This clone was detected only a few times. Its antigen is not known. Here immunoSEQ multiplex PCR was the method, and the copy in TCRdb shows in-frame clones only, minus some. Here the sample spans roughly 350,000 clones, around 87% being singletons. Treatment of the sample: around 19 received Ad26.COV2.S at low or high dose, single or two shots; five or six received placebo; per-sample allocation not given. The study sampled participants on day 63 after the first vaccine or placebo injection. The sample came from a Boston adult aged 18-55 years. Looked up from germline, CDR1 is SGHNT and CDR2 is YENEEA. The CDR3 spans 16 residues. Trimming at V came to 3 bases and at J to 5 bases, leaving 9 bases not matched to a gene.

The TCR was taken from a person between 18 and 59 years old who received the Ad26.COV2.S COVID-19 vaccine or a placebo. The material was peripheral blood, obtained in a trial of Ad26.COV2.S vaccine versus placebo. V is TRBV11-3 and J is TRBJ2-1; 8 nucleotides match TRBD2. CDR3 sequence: CASSFDGRGGDNEQFF. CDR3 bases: TGTGCCAGCAGCTTCGACGGCCGGGGGGGAGACAATGAGCAGTTCTTC. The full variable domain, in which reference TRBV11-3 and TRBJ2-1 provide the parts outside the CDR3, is EAGVVQSPRYKIIEKKQPVAFWCNPISGHNTLYWYLQNLGQGPELLIRYENEEAVDDSQLPKDRFSAERLKGVDSTLKIQPAELGDSAVYLCASSFDGRGGDNEQFFGPGTRLTVL.